These 19 T cell receptor beta chains were sequenced from one sample in a study of blood T cell repertoires in COVID-19. Generated by immunoSEQ multiplex PCR, the TCRdb table keeps only in-frame clones and is missing some. Found here are approximately 62,000 clones, over 80% of them singletons; the top ten hold roughly 1.4%. The sample consisted of peripheral blood. The receptors were gathered from a man aged 60 to 75 with acute or convalescent COVID-19.

The rearrangement uses TRBV12-3 or TRBV12-4 and TRBJ1-5; D gene ambiguous. Trimming removed 3 bases from V and 4 bases from J, with 7 bases in between. The CDR3 totals 13 residues. CDR3 in DNA: TGTGCCAGCAGTTTTGAGCGGAATCAGCCCCAGCATTTT. Its protein is CASSFERNQPQHF.

V gene TRBV9 combines with J gene TRBJ2-3; the match to TRBD2 covers 12 bases. V lost 4 bases, J lost 2 bases, and 2 bases stayed unmatched. Germline CDR1 reads SGDLS; CDR2 reads YYNGEE. CDR3 length: 15 amino acids. The DNA for the CDR3 is TGTGCCAGCAGCCCTAGCGGGAGGGACACAGATACGCAGTATTTT. Encoded protein: CASSPSGRDTDTQYF.

The chain combines TRBV28 with TRBJ2-2; 8 bases map to TRBD1. This CDR3 is built from 16 residues. CDR1 is MDHEN and CDR2 is SYDVKM in the germline V gene. V was clipped by 1 base and J by 2 bases; unmatched bases: 3. CDR3 residues: CASSLSQGANTGELFF. As DNA, the CDR3 is TGTGCCAGCAGTTTATCGCAGGGGGCTAACACCGGGGAGCTGTTTTTT.

CDR3 amino acids: CASSGSQGYGSPLHF. The DNA for the CDR3 is TGTGCCAGCTCCGGATCACAGGGATATGGATCACCCCTCCACTTT. The chain employs TRBV7-2 and TRBJ1-6; tentative D call: TRBD1 (6 bases). Germline loops: CDR1 SGHTA, CDR2 FQGNSA. Trimming stripped 8 bases from V and 10 bases from J, with 21 bases between. The CDR3 has 15 residues.

V usage is TRBV10-3 and J usage is TRBJ1-1; no reliable D call. V lost 0 bases and J lost 7, with 21 bases in between. Germline-derived CDR1 and CDR2 are ENHRY and SYGVKD. The CDR3 totals 17 residues. Written as DNA, the CDR3 is TGTGCCATCAGTGAGTCGAGTCCTCGACAACCCAATAATGAAGCTTTCTTT. Translating it yields CAISESSPRQPNNEAFF.

The sample holds one count of this clone. The genes are TRBV28 and TRBJ2-1; 8 nucleotides line up with TRBD2. The germline V gene has CDR1 MDHEN and CDR2 SYDVKM. The J segment lost 10 bases and the V segment lost 6 bases, leaving 17 bases of the junction unmatched. The CDR3 runs 16 residues. The CDR3 DNA sequence: TGTGCCAGCAGCTCTCTACTCACTAGCGGTCCGGCGGAGCAGTTCTTC. Translated, it gives CASSSLLTSGPAEQFF.

CDR3: CASSQDRTGVIGYTF. The CDR3 DNA sequence: TGCGCCAGCAGCCAAGACCGGACAGGGGTTATTGGCTACACCTTC. The rearrangement uses TRBV4-1 and TRBJ1-2, with 9 bases identical to TRBD1. Per the germline V gene, CDR1 is MGHRA and CDR2 is YSYEKL. The CDR3 sequence is 15 residues long. V was pared by 0 bases and J by 7 bases, with 6 bases of the junction left unmatched.

CDR3 DNA: TGCAGTGCTAGTGCTTTTTTATCCTACGAGCAGTACTTC. This gives the protein CSASAFLSYEQYF. The chain joins TRBV20-1 to TRBJ2-7; no definite D call. The CDR3 has 13 residues. Trimming left V 3 bases short and J 1 base short, with 10 bases between. Germline CDR1 DFQATT, CDR2 SNEGSKA (reference sequence).

The chain is built from TRBV24-1 and TRBJ2-3, with unresolved D. Trimming removed 5 bases at V and 4 bases at J, with 6 bases between. This CDR3 comprises 12 residues. Germline V lookup: CDR1 KGHDR, CDR2 SFDVKD. The CDR3 region has the DNA TGTGCCACCAGTGGGGCTTCAGATACGCAGTATTTT. This encodes CATSGASDTQYF.

This clone was seen only once. This chain uses TRBV6-5 with TRBJ2-7; 8 bases agree with TRBD1. Germline assignment: CDR1 MNHEY and CDR2 SVGAGI. Losses at the gene ends were 5 bases for V and 5 bases for J; bases not matched to a gene: 8. The CDR3 is 14 residues long. CDR3 in DNA: TGTGCCAGCAGTACCGCCCAGGGGGCCAACGAGCAGTACTTC. Its protein product is CASSTAQGANEQYF.

The V call is TRBV7-2, the J call TRBJ2-2; D not certain. Germline lookup yields CDR1 SGHTA and CDR2 FQGNSA. The length of the CDR3 is 13 residues. The ends were cut back, 4 bases at V and 5 bases at J, with 8 bases in the middle. This CDR3 reads CASSSRRTGELFF. The CDR3 DNA is TGTGCCAGCAGCTCCCGGAGAACCGGGGAGCTGTTTTTT.

The V gene is TRBV7-2, the J gene TRBJ2-3, with no clear D. Trimming removed 2 bases at V and 8 bases at J, with 11 bases between. CDR1 is SGHTA, CDR2 FQGNSA, per germline. The CDR3 runs to 13 residues. In nucleotides, the CDR3 is TGTGCCAGCAGCTTACGTCCCGAGGCTACGCAGTATTTT. It codes for CASSLRPEATQYF.

This clone was detected once. The rearrangement links TRBV10-3 to TRBJ1-1; tentative D call: TRBD1 (6 bases). The CDR3 sequence is 14 residues long. V shed 8 bases and J shed 0 bases, with 13 bases lying between them. The germline gives CDR1 ENHRY, CDR2 SYGVKD. CDR3 DNA: TGTGCCATCGGACGGGACATCATGAACACTGAAGCTTTCTTT. It specifies CAIGRDIMNTEAFF.

The V call is TRBV28, the J call TRBJ2-1; 12 bases agree with TRBD2. The CDR3 consists of 15 residues. Looked up from germline, CDR1 is MDHEN and CDR2 is SYDVKM. V lost 6 bases to trimming and J lost 6 bases; unmatched junction nucleotides: 6. CDR3 sequence reads: CASSPSGRDSNEQFF. The CDR3 DNA reads as TGTGCCAGCAGCCCTAGCGGGAGGGACTCCAATGAGCAGTTCTTC.

This rearrangement joins TRBV9 to TRBJ2-1, with a weak D call TRBD2 (6 bases). The germline V and J ends were trimmed by 0 bases and 4 bases, with 11 bases remaining between them. There are 15 residues in the CDR3. CDR1 is SGDLS and CDR2 is YYNGEE in the germline V gene. The CDR3: CASSVEAGPYNEQFF. CDR3 DNA sequence: TGTGCCAGCAGCGTAGAGGCGGGACCGTACAATGAGCAGTTCTTC. Together with reference TRBV9 and TRBJ2-1, the CDR3 gives the full variable domain: DSGVTQTPKHLITATGQRVTLRCSPRSGDLSVYWYQQSLDQGLQFLIQYYNGEERAKGNILERFSAQQFPDLHSELNLSSLELGDSALYFCASSVEAGPYNEQFFGPGTRLTVL.

V usage is TRBV10-3 and J usage is TRBJ2-5; 11 bases match TRBD2. This CDR3 spans 16 amino acids. The junction had 11 bases not matched to a gene; V was cut back by 6 bases and J by 5 bases. The V gene's germline CDR1 is ENHRY and CDR2 SYGVKD. CDR3 sequence: CAISSGTSGPRETQYF. The CDR3 DNA sequence: TGTGCCATCAGCTCCGGGACTAGCGGACCAAGGGAGACCCAGTACTTC.

The chain combines TRBV10-3 with TRBJ1-1, with TRBD1 matching 8 bases. CDR3 length: 14 residues. Trimming at V came to 2 bases and at J to 1 base, leaving 0 bases not matched to a gene. The germline V gene has CDR1 ENHRY and CDR2 SYGVKD. The CDR3 sequence: CAISEDRGNTEAFF. The CDR3 DNA follows: TGTGCCATCAGTGAGGACAGGGGGAACACTGAAGCTTTCTTT.

The rearrangement uses TRBV4-1 and TRBJ2-1; possible D gene TRBD2, 5 bases. This CDR3 comprises 13 residues. From germline, CDR1 is MGHRA and CDR2 YSYEKL. V was trimmed by 3 bases and J by 10 bases, leaving 13 bases between them. The CDR3 loop reads CASSQGGIAEQFF. DNA of the CDR3: TGCGCCAGCAGCCAGGGTGGAATAGCGGAGCAGTTCTTC.

CDR3 protein: CASSPNIGPLHF. CDR3 DNA sequence: TGTGCCAGCAGTCCCAACATTGGACCCCTCCACTTT. V usage is TRBV12-3 or TRBV12-4 and J usage is TRBJ1-6; D remains ambiguous. V lost 5 bases and J lost 12, with 11 bases in between. The CDR3 runs to 12 residues.